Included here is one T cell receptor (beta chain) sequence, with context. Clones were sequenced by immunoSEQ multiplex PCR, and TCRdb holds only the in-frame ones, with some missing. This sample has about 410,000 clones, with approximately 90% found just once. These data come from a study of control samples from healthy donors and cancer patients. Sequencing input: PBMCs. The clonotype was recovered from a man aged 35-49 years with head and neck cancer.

CDR3 DNA: TGTGCCAGCGCTATAGGATCACCCCTCCACTTT. Translating it yields CASAIGSPLHF. V usage is TRBV28 and J usage is TRBJ1-6; D remains ambiguous. V was cut by 8 bases and J by 10 bases, with 9 bases left in between. This CDR3 has 11 residues. Germline values: CDR1 MDHEN, CDR2 SYDVKM.